Detailed here is one T cell receptor (beta chain). Its antigen is not identified. The CDR3 runs to 13 residues. V was cut by 2 bases and J by 2 bases, with 6 bases left in between. Germline CDR1 and CDR2: SGHRS and YFSETQ. This sample is part of a study of T cell responses to AZD1222 COVID-19 vaccine. Study-wide findings and caveats: Among vaccine-associated CD4 TCRs, coverage spanned spike, with dominance at 160-218 and 743-854.

Profiling relied on immunoSEQ multiplex PCR, and the TCRdb table lists in-frame clones only, not all of them. The sample yields approximately 150,000 clones, 85% to 95% seen once. The sample here was peripheral blood, taken on day 0 of AZD1222 vaccination. This chain connects TRBV5-1 to TRBJ2-3; D not resolved. This clonotype was obtained from an adult in good health. CDR3 DNA: TGCGCCAGCAGCTTTTGGAACACAGATACGCAGTATTTT. Encoded protein: CASSFWNTDTQYF.